The 30 T cell receptor beta chains below all came from one sample that was sequenced in a study of T cell changes during pregnancy in multiple sclerosis. Using immunoSEQ multiplex PCR, the repertoire was profiled, and TCRdb retains in-frame clones only, with some absent. Of tens of thousands of clones listed, around 90% are singletons. The sequencing here drew on peripheral blood, taken after pregnancy. The receptors originated from a female donor in good health, enrolled as a control in a pregnancy study.

This sequence joins TRBV19 and TRBJ2-7, with TRBD1 matching over 7 bases. This CDR3 is 12 amino acids long. Germline lookup yields CDR1 LNHDA and CDR2 SQIVND (reference sequence). CDR3 nucleotides: TGTGCTTCGACAGGGAGCTCCTACGAGCAGTACTTC. The encoded protein is CASTGSSYEQYF.

The DNA of the CDR3 is TGTGCCAGCAGCCTTAGACAAGGACTTACTTCACCCCTCCACTTT. It yields the protein CASSLRQGLTSPLHF. The chain joins TRBV6-1 to TRBJ1-6; no reliable D call. CDR1 MNHNS and CDR2 SASEGT come from the germline V gene. V was pared by 6 bases and J by 9 bases, with 18 bases between. There are 15 residues in the CDR3.

J is TRBJ2-1 and V is TRBV27; 9 bases map to TRBD2. The CDR3 is 14 residues long. Germline values: CDR1 MNHEY, CDR2 SMNVEV (reference sequence). J gave up 9 bases and V 10 bases, and 13 bases lay outside the gene matches. The CDR3 spells CAILSPSGIVEQFF. For the CDR3, the DNA is TGTGCCATCTTAAGCCCTAGCGGGATTGTTGAGCAGTTCTTC.

The chain combines TRBV6-4 with TRBJ2-7, with D perhaps matching TRBD2 (6 bases). The V end lost 8 bases, the J end lost 5 bases, and 19 bases lay between the germline ends. Per germline, CDR1 MRHNA and CDR2 SNTAGT. The CDR3 has 14 residues. The CDR3 protein is CASLRVGWGDEQYF. In DNA form, the CDR3 reads TGTGCCAGCCTGAGGGTCGGTTGGGGGGACGAGCAGTACTTC.

The rearrangement joins TRBV5-6 to TRBJ2-2; TRBD2 agrees at 8 bases. The CDR3 extends over 16 amino acids. Germline lookup yields CDR1 SGHDT and CDR2 YYEEEE. The V and J ends lost 4 bases and 1 base, in that order; junction bases with no gene match: 6. Here the CDR3 reads CASSPISGENTGELFF. Here the CDR3 DNA reads TGTGCCAGCAGCCCCATTAGCGGGGAGAACACCGGGGAGCTGTTTTTT.

This clone was counted only a few times. The gene calls are TRBV6-4 and TRBJ2-3, with 13 bases aligning to TRBD2. CDR1 and CDR2 (germline): MRHNA, SNTAGT. This CDR3 has 15 residues. V lost 2 bases to trimming and J lost 4 bases; unmatched junction nucleotides: 0. CDR3: CASSDGLAGADTQYF. CDR3 sequence (DNA): TGTGCCAGCAGTGACGGACTAGCGGGAGCAGATACGCAGTATTTT.

This clone was detected a few times. The chain is built from TRBV6-4 and TRBJ2-1; 10 bases align to TRBD2. Germline CDR1 reads MRHNA; CDR2 reads SNTAGT. Trimming removed 0 bases from V and 6 bases from J; junction bases left unmatched: 5. The CDR3 spans 16 residues. DNA of the CDR3: TGTGCCAGCAGTGACTCCGCAGCGGGGGGGGGCAATGAGCAGTTCTTC. This sequence encodes CASSDSAAGGGNEQFF.

This chain connects TRBV27 to TRBJ2-7; 11 bases map to TRBD1. Germline lookup yields CDR1 MNHEY and CDR2 SMNVEV (reference sequence). V lost 6 bases and J lost 4; bases outside the gene matches: 5. The length of the CDR3 is 14 residues. Written as DNA, the CDR3 is TGTGCCAGCAGATGGACAGGGGGCAGGTACGAGCAGTACTTC. Translated, it gives CASRWTGGRYEQYF.

The V call is TRBV7-8, the J call TRBJ2-2, with 9 positions matching TRBD2. CDR1 and CDR2 from the germline V gene are SGHVS and FQNEAQ. The CDR3 loop spans 16 amino acids. After removal of 7 bases from V and 5 bases from J, the junction contained 11 bases not matched to a gene. CDR3 nucleotide sequence: TGTGCCAGCACCCTAAGCGGCGGGGGGGGGACCGGGGAGCTGTTTTTT. It specifies CASTLSGGGGTGELFF.

The chain carries TRBV19 and TRBJ1-1; no clear D gene. CDR3 size: 15 residues. Trimming removed 1 base at V and 6 bases at J, with 15 bases between. CDR1 is LNHDA and CDR2 is SQIVND in the germline V gene (reference sequence). The chain's CDR3 is CASSIAANSGPEAFF. The CDR3 nucleotides read TGTGCCAGTAGTATAGCGGCTAACAGTGGCCCTGAAGCTTTCTTT.

This chain joins TRBV5-1 and TRBJ2-1, with TRBD2 matching 13 bases. The CDR3 loop spans 16 amino acids. Germline-derived CDR1 and CDR2 are SGHRS and YFSETQ. The V gene end was trimmed by 5 bases and the J gene end by 7 bases; junction bases not matched to a gene: 9. The CDR3 protein is CASSIPLAGGQNEQFF. CDR3 in DNA: TGCGCCAGCAGTATCCCACTAGCGGGGGGGCAAAATGAGCAGTTCTTC.

The genes are TRBV19 and TRBJ1-1; a possible D gene is TRBD1 (5 bases). The germline V gene has CDR1 LNHDA and CDR2 SQIVND (reference sequence). This CDR3 spans 13 amino acids. Trimming left V 5 bases short and J 2 bases short, with 9 bases between. CDR3 DNA sequence: TGTGCCAGTAGTTCCCAGGGAAACACTGAAGCTTTCTTT. Translation: CASSSQGNTEAFF.

This clone was seen just once. The V and J genes are TRBV27 and TRBJ2-3; possibly TRBD2 for D (7 bases). CDR3 length: 12 residues. The V gene lost 3 bases and the J gene lost 14 bases, with 15 bases spanning the gap. Germline V gives CDR1 MNHEY, CDR2 SMNVEV (reference sequence). Written as DNA, the CDR3 is TGTGCCAGCAGTTTTGTGGGGGGGCCTTGGTATTTT. As protein: CASSFVGGPWYF.

The CDR3 bases are TGTGCCAGTATCAGCGGGGGGGGAAACATTCTCTCTGGGGCCAACGTCCTGACTTTC. It is translated as CASISGGGNILSGANVLTF. The chain is built from TRBV19 and TRBJ2-6, with TRBD2 matching over 10 bases. Germline assignment: CDR1 LNHDA and CDR2 SQIVND (reference sequence). J was trimmed by 0 bases and V by 7 bases; bases with no gene match: 12. The CDR3 runs to 19 residues.

The CDR3 DNA sequence: TGTGCCAGCGCCATCCTAAATCAGCCCCAGCATTTT. Its protein is CASAILNQPQHF. The chain recombines TRBV2 with TRBJ1-5, with no clear D. The V gene lost 8 bases and the J gene lost 4 bases, with 9 bases spanning the gap. Germline lookup yields CDR1 SNHLY and CDR2 FYNNEI. This CDR3 is built from 12 residues. Full variable domain (rest looked up from reference TRBV2 and TRBJ1-5): EPEVTQTPSHQVTQMGQEVILRCVPISNHLYFYWYRQILGQKVEFLVSFYNNEISEKSEIFDDQFSVERPDGSNFTLKIRSTKLEDSAMYFCASAILNQPQHFGDGTRLSIL.

The chain links TRBV5-4 to TRBJ2-2; D remains ambiguous. V was trimmed by 6 bases and J by 6 bases, leaving 9 bases between them. The CDR3 totals 12 residues. Germline lookup yields CDR1 SGHNT and CDR2 YYREEE (reference sequence). The CDR3 bases are TGTGCCAGCACCTACAGAGCCGGGGAGCTGTTTTTT. Translated: CASTYRAGELFF. Drawing the rest from reference TRBV5-4 and TRBJ2-2, the complete variable domain is ETGVTQSPTHLIKTRGQQVTLRCSSQSGHNTVSWYQQALGQGPQFIFQYYREEENGRGNFPPRFSGLQFPNYSSELNVNALELDDSALYLCASTYRAGELFFGEGSRLTVL.

The DNA of the CDR3 is TGTGCCAGCTCGCGGGCCAGCCACTCTTCCTACGAGCAGTACTTC. Amino acids: CASSRASHSSYEQYF. The chain joins TRBV18 to TRBJ2-7, with TRBD2 as a possible D gene (5 bases). There are 15 residues in the CDR3. Germline CDR1 KGHSH, CDR2 LQKENI. Trimming shortened V by 6 bases and J by 1 base, and 16 bases separated the two germline ends.

This clone was counted a single time. V is TRBV6-1 and J is TRBJ1-1; the D gene is possibly TRBD1 (5 bases). Germline CDR1 and CDR2: MNHNS and SASEGT. CDR3 length: 16 amino acids. V lost 2 bases to trimming and J lost 1 base, with 14 bases between them. The CDR3 coding sequence is TGTGCCAGCAGTGAAACCTTCGACAGATCGAACACTGAAGCTTTCTTT. This codes for CASSETFDRSNTEAFF.

The chain employs TRBV28 and TRBJ1-2; D uncertain. CDR3 length: 13 residues. V lost 2 bases and J 2 bases, leaving 6 bases between the germline ends. Germline V lookup: CDR1 MDHEN, CDR2 SYDVKM. This CDR3 is CASSLRRNYGYTF. CDR3 coding DNA: TGTGCCAGCAGTTTACGCAGGAACTATGGCTACACCTTC.

The V gene is TRBV28, the J gene TRBJ2-2, with 8 positions matching TRBD1. V lost 7 bases and J lost 7; bases outside the gene matches: 11. The CDR3 length is 15 residues. CDR1 and CDR2 from the germline V gene are MDHEN and SYDVKM. Here the CDR3 reads CASTDSGQGNGELFF. CDR3 DNA: TGTGCCAGCACCGACTCCGGACAGGGTAACGGGGAGCTGTTTTTT.

J is TRBJ2-1 and V is TRBV11-3, with 9 positions matching TRBD2. CDR3 length: 17 residues. The junction had 12 bases not matched to a gene; V was cut back by 1 base and J by 8 bases. Germline V CDR1 and CDR2: SGHNT, YENEEA. The CDR3 reads CASSLVGGGAVFDEQFF. CDR3 nucleotide sequence: TGTGCCAGCAGCTTAGTTGGCGGGGGGGCCGTTTTCGATGAGCAGTTCTTC.

The chain has TRBV4-1 and TRBJ1-5; 9 bases are a match to TRBD1. This CDR3 is 14 amino acids long. The V gene's germline CDR1 is MGHRA and CDR2 YSYEKL. V shed 5 bases and J 6 bases; nucleotides not matched to a gene: 5. CDR3 nucleotide sequence: TGCGCCAGCAGCTCCGGGACAGGGTTTCAGCCCCAGCATTTT. Translation gives CASSSGTGFQPQHF.

The V call is TRBV10-3, the J call TRBJ2-2, with TRBD1 identical over 8 bases. CDR3 length: 14 residues. V shed 11 bases, J shed 6 bases, and the junction held 11 bases outside the gene matches. Germline CDR1 is ENHRY and CDR2 is SYGVKD. CDR3 protein: CALQGTGGSGELFF. The CDR3 coding sequence is TGTGCCCTCCAGGGTACAGGGGGGTCCGGGGAGCTGTTTTTT.

The rearrangement uses TRBV5-1 and TRBJ2-5; 15 nucleotides agree with TRBD2. This CDR3 has 16 amino acids. The V and J ends lost 3 bases and 1 base, in that order; junction bases with no gene match: 1. Germline CDR1 SGHRS, CDR2 YFSETQ. The CDR3, as DNA: TGCGCCAGCAGCTCGGGACTAGCGGGGGGCCAAGAGACCCAGTACTTC. Its protein product is CASSSGLAGGQETQYF.

J is TRBJ2-3 and V is TRBV7-6, with D possibly being TRBD1 (6 bases). CDR1 and CDR2 (germline): SGHVS, FNYEAQ. The CDR3 spans 13 residues. V was shortened by 7 bases and J by 9 bases, with 17 bases between the two germline ends. The CDR3 here is CASTPIEGETQYF. The DNA of the CDR3 is TGTGCCAGCACCCCAATAGAGGGGGAGACGCAGTATTTT.

The V gene is TRBV5-6, the J gene TRBJ1-2; D may be TRBD1 (5 bases). The V gene's germline CDR1 is SGHDT and CDR2 YYEEEE. The CDR3 spans 14 residues. The V end was cut by 4 bases, the J end by 4 bases, with 14 bases between. The CDR3 sequence: CASSMGQGTYGYTF. The CDR3 DNA follows: TGTGCCAGCAGCATGGGGCAGGGAACCTATGGCTACACCTTC.

The CDR3 here is CASRPTAYNEQFF. The CDR3 nucleotides are TGCGCCAGCAGACCGACAGCTTACAATGAGCAGTTCTTC. This rearrangement joins TRBV5-1 to TRBJ2-1; D is perhaps TRBD1 (5 bases). CDR1 and CDR2 (germline): SGHRS, YFSETQ. CDR3 length: 13 residues. V lost 5 bases, J lost 4 bases, and 10 bases lay in between.

This chain joins TRBV6-5 and TRBJ2-5, with 7 nucleotides matching TRBD1. Germline V gene sequence: CDR1 MNHEY, CDR2 SVGAGI. V gave up 0 bases and J gave up 1 base; unmatched junction bases: 5. This CDR3 region has 16 residues. CDR3 nucleotides: TGTGCCAGCAGTTACTCGACAGGGCCAATCCAAGAGACCCAGTACTTC. Its protein product is CASSYSTGPIQETQYF.

V gene TRBV5-4 combines with J gene TRBJ2-7, with D maybe TRBD1 (5 bases). V was cut by 2 bases and J by 0 bases, with 12 bases left in between. The CDR3 is made up of 15 amino acids. Per germline, CDR1 SGHNT and CDR2 YYREEE (reference sequence). The CDR3 region is CASSFSGAISYEQYF. The CDR3 region has the DNA TGTGCCAGCAGCTTTAGTGGGGCCATCTCCTACGAGCAGTACTTC.

The chain has TRBV27 and TRBJ2-1; 9 nucleotides align to TRBD2. With 6 bases clipped from V and 0 bases from J, the junction kept 3 bases outside the gene matches. The CDR3 consists of 15 residues. From germline, CDR1 is MNHEY and CDR2 SMNVEV (reference sequence). The CDR3 is CASSHSGSSYNEQFF. Here the CDR3 DNA reads TGTGCCAGCAGCCATAGCGGGAGCTCCTACAATGAGCAGTTCTTC.